One sample yielded the 5 T cell receptor beta chains listed below, sequenced in a study of identifying expanded T cells in peripheral blood. Produced via immunoSEQ multiplex PCR; TCRdb's table is partial and in-frame only. The repertoire has approximately 120,000 clones, less than 90% of them found once; the top ten carry 8% to 9%. The sample comprised blood. These receptors all come from a person aged 18-69 years in good health.

CDR3 sequence reads: CASSDLGQLEAFF. The DNA for the CDR3 is TGTGCCAGCAGTGATCTAGGACAGTTGGAAGCTTTCTTT. The chain recombines TRBV25-1 with TRBJ1-1; D might be TRBD1 (6 bases). Germline V CDR1 and CDR2: MGHDK, SYGVNS. Trimming took 3 bases from V and 8 from J, leaving 13 bases between them. The CDR3 runs to 13 residues.

The chain uses TRBV29-1 and TRBJ1-1, with 8 bases identical to TRBD1. V shed 1 base, J shed 6 bases, and the junction held 13 bases outside the gene matches. This CDR3 region has 16 residues. Germline V gene sequence: CDR1 SQVTM, CDR2 ANQGSEA. The chain's CDR3 is CSVEGLIGQGVSEAFF. The CDR3 DNA reads TGCAGCGTTGAAGGTTTAATCGGACAGGGAGTTTCTGAAGCTTTCTTT.

Notes on this clone: Other DNA sequences of this sample code for an identical CDR3. The chain combines TRBV7-2 with TRBJ2-5; TRBD2 aligns across 9 bases. J lost 4 bases, V lost 0 bases, and 6 bases had no gene match. Germline CDR1 and CDR2: SGHTA and FQGNSA. This CDR3 comprises 16 residues. The CDR3 sequence: CASSLAGGGAGETQYF. The DNA for the CDR3 is TGTGCCAGCAGCTTAGCGGGCGGGGGGGCTGGAGAGACCCAGTACTTC.

This rearrangement joins TRBV6-7 to TRBJ1-2, with D hard to call. TRBV6-7 is sorted into the ORF group, with uncertain function. The CDR3 is 16 residues long. V was trimmed by 4 bases and J by 2 bases, leaving 17 bases between them. Here the CDR3 DNA reads TGTGCCAGCAGTTTCTCATGGGCAGGAAGGAACTATGGCTACACCTTC. Translated: CASSFSWAGRNYGYTF.

The rearrangement uses TRBV28 and TRBJ2-7; D is unresolved. CDR3 size: 15 residues. Trimming removed 4 bases from V and 3 bases from J, with 16 bases in between. Germline loops: CDR1 MDHEN, CDR2 SYDVKM. CDR3 residues: CASSSQDKPNYEQYF. In nucleotides, the CDR3 is TGTGCCAGCAGTTCCCAGGATAAACCAAACTACGAGCAGTACTTC. Filled out from reference TRBV28 and TRBJ2-7, the complete variable domain reads DVKVTQSSRYLVKRTGEKVFLECVQDMDHENMFWYRQDPGLGLRLIYFSYDVKMKEKGDIPEGYSVSREKKERFSLILESASTNQTSMYLCASSSQDKPNYEQYFGPGTRLTVT.